The 11 T cell receptor beta chains reported below all come from one sample, sequenced in a study of beta chain features in type 1 diabetes. TCRB transcripts that were expressed got sequenced, as all of the isolated RNA had been reverse transcribed. Sequencing used immunoSEQ multiplex PCR; TCRdb keeps in-frame clones, though not all of them. The table records around 310,000 clones, approximately 9.9% of them present only once. Source material: naive CD4+ T cells from blood. The receptors stem from a woman aged 30 to 39 in good health.

This clone was detected a few times. The chain has TRBV5-5 and TRBJ2-5; TRBD2 might be the D (5 bases). Germline V gene data show CDR1 as SGHKS and CDR2 as YYEKEE (reference sequence). V was shortened by 4 bases and J by 5 bases, with 12 bases between the two germline ends. The CDR3 is 13 amino acids. In DNA, the CDR3 is TGTGCCAGCAGCCTCACGAGGGCTGAGACCCAGTACTTC. It is translated as CASSLTRAETQYF. The whole variable domain, remainder taken from reference TRBV5-5 and TRBJ2-5, is DAGVTQSPTHLIKTRGQQVTLRCSPISGHKSVSWYQQVLGQGPQFIFQYYEKEERGRGNFPDRFSARQFPNYSSELNVNALLLGDSALYLCASSLTRAETQYFGPGTRLLVL.

This clone was counted between two and nine times. The chain recombines TRBV11-2 with TRBJ1-5; D is unresolved. The V end was cut by 1 base, the J end by 3 bases, with 10 bases between. This CDR3 is built from 15 residues. Per the germline V gene, CDR1 is SGHAT and CDR2 is FQNNGV. The DNA for the CDR3 is TGTGCCAGCAGCTTAGCTTCAGGTCTCAATCAGCCCCAGCATTTT. Its translation: CASSLASGLNQPQHF.

The genes are TRBV6-4 and TRBJ1-1, with no clear D. Germline values: CDR1 MRHNA, CDR2 SNTAGT. The V end was cut by 4 bases, the J end by 1 base, with 7 bases between. This CDR3 is built from 13 residues. The DNA of the CDR3 is TGTGCCAGCAGTGTTCGGGAGAACACTGAAGCTTTCTTT. The encoded protein is CASSVRENTEAFF.

This clone was recorded a few times. V and J are TRBV4-3 and TRBJ2-7; D might be TRBD2 (7 bases). The V end lost 2 bases, the J end lost 0 bases, and 14 bases lay between the germline ends. Germline V gives CDR1 LGHNA, CDR2 YSLEER. CDR3 length equals 16 residues. CDR3 protein: CASSQRAGEGSYEQYF. CDR3 nucleotide sequence: TGCGCCAGCAGCCAAAGGGCAGGGGAGGGCTCCTACGAGCAGTACTTC.

The chain carries TRBV19 and TRBJ2-1, with 10 bases matching TRBD1. CDR1 is LNHDA, CDR2 SQIVND, per germline (reference sequence). The length of the CDR3 is 17 residues. Germline trimming cut 7 bases from V and 2 bases from J; bases unmatched to any gene: 11. The CDR3 protein is CASTPTPGTGAYNEQFF. The DNA of the CDR3 is TGTGCCAGTACTCCGACTCCCGGGACAGGGGCCTACAATGAGCAGTTCTTC.

This clone showed up just a few times. The chain employs TRBV5-4 and TRBJ1-2, with D perhaps TRBD1 (6 bases). Deletions cut 4 bases from V and 6 bases from J, with 13 bases between. Germline CDR1 is SGHNT and CDR2 is YYREEE (reference sequence). This CDR3 spans 13 amino acids. The CDR3 protein is CASSPDRSNGYTF. For the CDR3, the DNA is TGTGCCAGCAGCCCGGACAGATCGAATGGCTACACCTTC.

The chain couples TRBV9 to TRBJ1-1; no definite D call. This CDR3 comprises 20 residues. CDR1 is SGDLS, CDR2 YYNGEE, per germline. Trimming stripped 3 bases from V and 1 base from J, with 28 bases between. The CDR3 protein is CASSDSGLKRHLRKNTEAFF. The CDR3 bases are TGTGCCAGCAGCGATTCTGGGCTAAAAAGACATTTACGAAAGAACACTGAAGCTTTCTTT. Full variable domain (rest looked up from reference TRBV9 and TRBJ1-1): DSGVTQTPKHLITATGQRVTLRCSPRSGDLSVYWYQQSLDQGLQFLIQYYNGEERAKGNILERFSAQQFPDLHSELNLSSLELGDSALYFCASSDSGLKRHLRKNTEAFFGQGTRLTVV.

This clone showed up just a few times. Other nucleotide sequences from this sample produce the same CDR3. The chain has TRBV18 and TRBJ2-3; weak D call: TRBD1 (5 bases). The CDR3 is 13 residues long. Germline CDR1 reads KGHSH; CDR2 reads LQKENI. The germline V and J ends were trimmed by 3 bases and 3 bases, with 7 bases remaining between them. CDR3 sequence reads: CASSPQGTDTQYF. DNA for the CDR3: TGTGCCAGCTCACCCCAGGGTACAGATACGCAGTATTTT.

The J gene is TRBJ1-2, the V gene TRBV5-1; no clear D gene. The V gene's germline CDR1 is SGHRS and CDR2 YFSETQ. Trimming shortened V by 2 bases and J by 0 bases, and 8 bases separated the two germline ends. The CDR3 covers 14 residues. CDR3 in amino acids: CASSFSGTNYGYTF. The DNA for the CDR3 is TGCGCCAGCAGCTTTTCAGGCACTAACTATGGCTACACCTTC.

The V call is TRBV6-5, the J call TRBJ2-5; TRBD1 is a possible D gene (6 bases). Looked up from germline, CDR1 is MNHEY and CDR2 is SVGAGI. Deletions cut 0 bases from V and 2 bases from J, with 10 bases between. The length of the CDR3 is 15 residues. The CDR3 nucleotides are TGTGCCAGCAGTTACTCGGGTGGACAGCAAGAGACCCAGTACTTC. It is translated as CASSYSGGQQETQYF.

In this sample, this clone turned up a few times. The chain links TRBV9 to TRBJ2-3, with 9 nucleotides matching TRBD2. Germline V CDR1 and CDR2: SGDLS, YYNGEE. This CDR3 has 19 residues. The ends lost 0 bases at V and 1 base at J; junction bases unmatched: 12. CDR3 residues: CASSVEASGIVKGTDTQYF. CDR3 sequence (DNA): TGTGCCAGCAGCGTAGAGGCTAGCGGGATAGTCAAAGGCACAGATACGCAGTATTTT.